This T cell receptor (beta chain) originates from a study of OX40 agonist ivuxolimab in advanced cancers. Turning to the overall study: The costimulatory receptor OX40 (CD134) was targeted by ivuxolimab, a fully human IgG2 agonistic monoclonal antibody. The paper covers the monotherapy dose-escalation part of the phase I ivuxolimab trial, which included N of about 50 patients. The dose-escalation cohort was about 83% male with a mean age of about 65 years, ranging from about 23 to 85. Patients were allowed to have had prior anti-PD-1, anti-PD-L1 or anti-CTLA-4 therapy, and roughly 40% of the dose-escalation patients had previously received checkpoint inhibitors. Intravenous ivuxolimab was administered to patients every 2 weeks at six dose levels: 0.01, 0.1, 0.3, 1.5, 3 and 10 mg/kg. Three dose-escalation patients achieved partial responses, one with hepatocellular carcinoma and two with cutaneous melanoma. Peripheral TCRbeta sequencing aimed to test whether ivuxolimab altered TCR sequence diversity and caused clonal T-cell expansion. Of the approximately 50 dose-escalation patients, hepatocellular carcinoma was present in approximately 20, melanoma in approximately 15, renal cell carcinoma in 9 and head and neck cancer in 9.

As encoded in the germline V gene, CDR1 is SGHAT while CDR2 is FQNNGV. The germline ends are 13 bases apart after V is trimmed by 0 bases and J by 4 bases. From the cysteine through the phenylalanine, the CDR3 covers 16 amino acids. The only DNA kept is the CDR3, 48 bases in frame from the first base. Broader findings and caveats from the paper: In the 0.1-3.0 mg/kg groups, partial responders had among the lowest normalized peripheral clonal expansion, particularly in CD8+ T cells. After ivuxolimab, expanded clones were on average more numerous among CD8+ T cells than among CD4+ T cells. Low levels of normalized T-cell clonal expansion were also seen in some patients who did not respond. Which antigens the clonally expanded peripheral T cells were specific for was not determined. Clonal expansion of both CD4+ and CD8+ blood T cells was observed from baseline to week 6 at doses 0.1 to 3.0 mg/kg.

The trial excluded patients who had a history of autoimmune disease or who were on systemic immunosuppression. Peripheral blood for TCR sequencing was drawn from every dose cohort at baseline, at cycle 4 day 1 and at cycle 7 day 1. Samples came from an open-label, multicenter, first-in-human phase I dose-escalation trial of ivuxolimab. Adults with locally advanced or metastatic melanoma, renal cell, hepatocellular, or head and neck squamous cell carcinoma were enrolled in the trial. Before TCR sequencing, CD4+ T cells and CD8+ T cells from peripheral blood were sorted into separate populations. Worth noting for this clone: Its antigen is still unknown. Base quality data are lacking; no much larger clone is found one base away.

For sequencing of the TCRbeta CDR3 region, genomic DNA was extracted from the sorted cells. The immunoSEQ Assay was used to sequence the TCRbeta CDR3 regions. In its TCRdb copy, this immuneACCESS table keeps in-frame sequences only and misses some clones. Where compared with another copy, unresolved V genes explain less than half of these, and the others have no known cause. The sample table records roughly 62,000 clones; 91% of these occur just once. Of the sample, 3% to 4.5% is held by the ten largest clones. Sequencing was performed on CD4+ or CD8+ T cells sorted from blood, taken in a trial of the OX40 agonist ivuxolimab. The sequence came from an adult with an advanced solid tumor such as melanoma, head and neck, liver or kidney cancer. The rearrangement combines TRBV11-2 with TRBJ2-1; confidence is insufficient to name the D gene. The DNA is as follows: TGTGCCAGCAGCTTAGATCTACCGGGTTTTTACAATGAGCAGTTCTTC. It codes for CASSLDLPGFYNEQFF.